The 14 T cell receptor beta chains reported below all come from one sample, sequenced in a study of T cell responses to AZD1222 COVID-19 vaccine. This table comes from immunoSEQ multiplex PCR, and its TCRdb copy is limited to in-frame clones, with some not included. The sample includes around 120,000 clones, 70% to 90% seen only once; the top ten take 3.5% to 4.5%. The sample was peripheral blood, taken on day 0 of AZD1222 vaccination. These receptors all stem from an adult in good health.

This clone was detected a few times. This chain joins TRBV6-4 and TRBJ2-2, with TRBD1 matching over 8 bases. Germline CDR1 MRHNA, CDR2 SNTAGT. This CDR3 is built from 17 residues. The ends lost 8 bases at V and 0 bases at J; junction bases unmatched: 11. CDR3: CASSRSGTGANTGELFF. The CDR3 DNA reads as TGTGCCAGCTCCAGATCCGGGACAGGCGCGAACACCGGGGAGCTGTTTTTT.

This clone was seen once. The gene calls are TRBV13 and TRBJ1-2; D is perhaps TRBD1 (5 bases). CDR3 length equals 16 residues. V was trimmed by 2 bases and J by 4 bases, leaving 17 bases between them. Germline loops: CDR1 PRHDT, CDR2 FYEKMQ (reference sequence). Here the CDR3 reads CASSLSFRQITYGYTF. As DNA, the CDR3 is TGTGCCAGCAGCTTAAGCTTCCGACAGATCACCTATGGCTACACCTTC.

V gene TRBV18 combines with J gene TRBJ1-2; D perhaps matches TRBD1 (6 bases). The CDR3 has 13 amino acids. Germline V gives CDR1 KGHSH, CDR2 LQKENI. Deletions cut 3 bases from V and 4 bases from J, with 9 bases between. CDR3 nucleotide sequence: TGTGCCAGCTCACCGGACAGCATCTATGGCTACACCTTC. Its translation is CASSPDSIYGYTF.

The V and J genes are TRBV6-5 and TRBJ2-4; possible D gene TRBD1, 6 bases. V dropped 6 bases and J dropped 0 bases, with 9 bases sitting between them. From germline, CDR1 is MNHEY and CDR2 SVGAGI. The CDR3 totals 14 residues. CDR3 amino acids: CASRLDRAKNIQYF. In DNA, the CDR3 is TGTGCCAGCAGGCTGGACAGAGCCAAAAACATTCAGTACTTC.

The chain carries TRBV9 and TRBJ1-1, with D hard to call. The germline CDR1 and CDR2 sequences are SGDLS and YYNGEE. V gave up 0 bases and J gave up 1 base, with 19 bases separating them. The CDR3 has 18 residues. CDR3 sequence (DNA): TGTGCCAGCAGCGTAGCCATCCCGACCCCCGGTAAGAACACTGAAGCTTTCTTT. Its translation is CASSVAIPTPGKNTEAFF.

The J gene is TRBJ1-4, the V gene TRBV11-2; no definite D call. Germline-derived CDR1 and CDR2 are SGHAT and FQNNGV. The CDR3 contains 13 residues. With 5 bases removed from V and 8 bases from J, the gap between germline ends came to 12 bases. The CDR3 sequence: CASSPQLPEKLFF. CDR3 sequence (DNA): TGTGCCAGCAGCCCTCAACTCCCGGAAAAACTGTTTTTT.

The chain uses TRBV6-5 and TRBJ1-1, with 7 positions matching TRBD1. The CDR3 is 14 residues long. CDR1 and CDR2 (germline): MNHEY, SVGAGI. J was trimmed by 4 bases and V by 4 bases; bases with no gene match: 6. CDR3 region: CASSFRGRVTEAFF. CDR3 coding DNA: TGTGCCAGCAGTTTTAGGGGGCGAGTCACTGAAGCTTTCTTT.

The J gene is TRBJ2-5, the V gene TRBV6-6; 7 positions match TRBD1. The germline gives CDR1 MNHNY, CDR2 SVGAGI (reference sequence). Trimming removed 8 bases from V and 1 base from J; junction bases left unmatched: 10. The CDR3 sequence is 15 residues long. CDR3 in DNA: TGTGCCAGCTTTGACAGGGACATCCCCCAAGAGACCCAGTACTTC. This codes for CASFDRDIPQETQYF.

In the case of this clone: An end of the junction does not agree with germline; a read error may underlie this. This chain joins TRBV15 and TRBJ1-1; D uncertain. Germline V CDR1 and CDR2: LNHNV, YYDKDF (reference sequence). The CDR3 sequence is 13 residues long. CDR3 nucleotide sequence: TGTGCCACCAGCGGAGAAGGGTCCACTGAAGCTTTCTTT. Amino acids: CATSGEGSTEAFF. The full variable domain, rest sourced from reference TRBV15 and TRBJ1-1, is DAMVIQNPRYQVTQFGKPVTLSCSQTLNHNVMYWYQQKSSQAPKLLFHYYDKDFNNEADTPDNFQSRRPNTSFCFLDIRSPGLGDTAMYLCATSGEGSTEAFFGQGTRLTVV.

V usage is TRBV5-1 and J usage is TRBJ2-1; possible D gene TRBD1, 7 bases. Per the germline V gene, CDR1 is SGHRS and CDR2 is YFSETQ. Trimming took off 7 bases at V and 5 bases at J, with 16 bases between the two ends. This CDR3 region has 14 residues. CDR3 sequence: CASVRGTADNEQFF. CDR3 DNA sequence: TGCGCCAGCGTACGGGGGACAGCTGACAATGAGCAGTTCTTC.

This sequence joins TRBV19 and TRBJ1-5; D uncertain. Germline CDR1 is LNHDA and CDR2 is SQIVND (reference sequence). The CDR3 extends over 14 amino acids. Trimming stripped 4 bases from V and 3 bases from J, with 10 bases between. CDR3 in amino acids: CASSNFGYNQPQHF. CDR3 nucleotide sequence: TGTGCCAGTAGTAATTTCGGGTACAATCAGCCCCAGCATTTT.

This clone was seen only a few times. The chain couples TRBV2 to TRBJ2-7, with 9 positions matching TRBD1. CDR3 length: 13 residues. Germline CDR1 is SNHLY and CDR2 is FYNNEI. J lost 3 bases, V lost 4 bases, and 1 base had no gene match. The DNA of the CDR3 is TGTGCCAGCAGTGGGGGACAGGGCTACGAGCAGTACTTC. This encodes CASSGGQGYEQYF.

This chain links TRBV15 with TRBJ1-2, with D unresolved. The V end was cut by 1 base, the J end by 4 bases, with 10 bases between. Looked up from germline, CDR1 is LNHNV and CDR2 is YYDKDF (reference sequence). This CDR3 has 14 residues. CDR3 region: CATSRGHQGYGYTF. As DNA, the CDR3 is TGTGCCACCAGCAGAGGCCACCAAGGCTATGGCTACACCTTC. Full variable domain (outside the CDR3, taken from reference TRBV15 and TRBJ1-2): DAMVIQNPRYQVTQFGKPVTLSCSQTLNHNVMYWYQQKSSQAPKLLFHYYDKDFNNEADTPDNFQSRRPNTSFCFLDIRSPGLGDTAMYLCATSRGHQGYGYTFGSGTRLTVV.

Regarding this clone: At the DNA level, this CDR3 is encoded by other sequences in the same sample as well. This chain joins TRBV18 and TRBJ1-2; D gene uncertain. Germline V lookup: CDR1 KGHSH, CDR2 LQKENI. Trimming took 0 bases from V and 6 from J, leaving 8 bases between them. CDR3 length: 13 amino acids. In nucleotides, the CDR3 is TGTGCCAGCTCACCACCGGCTGGGAATGGCTACACCTTC. Translated, it gives CASSPPAGNGYTF.